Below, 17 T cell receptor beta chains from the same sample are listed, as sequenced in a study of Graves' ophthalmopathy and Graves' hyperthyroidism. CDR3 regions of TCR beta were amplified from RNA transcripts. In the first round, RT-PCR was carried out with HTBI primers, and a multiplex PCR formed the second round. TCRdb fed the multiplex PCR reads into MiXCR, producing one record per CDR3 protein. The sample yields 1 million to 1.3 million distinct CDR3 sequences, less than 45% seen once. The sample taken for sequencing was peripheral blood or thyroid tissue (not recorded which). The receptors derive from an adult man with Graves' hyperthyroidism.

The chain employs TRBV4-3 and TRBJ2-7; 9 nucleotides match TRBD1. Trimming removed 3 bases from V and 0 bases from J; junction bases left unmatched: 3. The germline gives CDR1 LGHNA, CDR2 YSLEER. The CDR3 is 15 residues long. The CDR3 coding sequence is TGCGCCAGCAGCCAGAACAGGGGGCTCTCCTACGAGCAGTACTTC. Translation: CASSQNRGLSYEQYF.

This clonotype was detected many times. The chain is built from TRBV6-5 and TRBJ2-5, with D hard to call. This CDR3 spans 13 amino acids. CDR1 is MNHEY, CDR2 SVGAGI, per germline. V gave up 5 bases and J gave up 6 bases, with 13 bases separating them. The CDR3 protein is CASSEEVRQTQYF. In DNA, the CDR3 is TGTGCCAGCAGTGAAGAGGTCCGGCAGACCCAGTACTTC.

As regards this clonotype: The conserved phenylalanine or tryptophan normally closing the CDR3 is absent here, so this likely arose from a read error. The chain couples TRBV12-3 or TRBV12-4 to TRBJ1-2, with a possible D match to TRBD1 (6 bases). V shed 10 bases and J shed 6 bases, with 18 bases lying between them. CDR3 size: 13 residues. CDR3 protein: CAIARGGRNGYTL. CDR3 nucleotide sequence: TGTGCCATCGCAAGGGGGGGGCGTAATGGCTACACCTTG.

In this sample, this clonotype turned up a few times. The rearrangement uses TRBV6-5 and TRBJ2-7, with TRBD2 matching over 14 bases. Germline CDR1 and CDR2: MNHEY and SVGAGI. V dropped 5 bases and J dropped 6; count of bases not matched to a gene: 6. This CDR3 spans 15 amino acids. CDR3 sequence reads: CASSPGTSGRVEQYF. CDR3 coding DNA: TGTGCCAGCAGTCCCGGGACTAGCGGGAGAGTCGAGCAGTACTTC.

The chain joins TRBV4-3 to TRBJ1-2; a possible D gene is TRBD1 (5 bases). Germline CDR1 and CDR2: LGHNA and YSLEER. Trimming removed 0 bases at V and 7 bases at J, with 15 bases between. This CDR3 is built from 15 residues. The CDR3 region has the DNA TGCGCCAGCAGCCAAGAAAGTCGGGGCTTCGGTGGCTACACCTTC. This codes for CASSQESRGFGGYTF.

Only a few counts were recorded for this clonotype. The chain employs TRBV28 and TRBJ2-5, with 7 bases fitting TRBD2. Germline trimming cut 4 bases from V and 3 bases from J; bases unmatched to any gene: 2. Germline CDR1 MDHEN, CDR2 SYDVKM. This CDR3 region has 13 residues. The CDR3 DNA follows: TGTGCCAGCAGTTCTAGCGGCGAAGAGACCCAGTACTTC. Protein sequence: CASSSSGEETQYF.

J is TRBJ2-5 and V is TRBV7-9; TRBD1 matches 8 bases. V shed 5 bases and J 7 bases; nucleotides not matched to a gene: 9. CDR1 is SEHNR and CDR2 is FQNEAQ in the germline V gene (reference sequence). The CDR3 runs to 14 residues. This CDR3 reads CASSQSGGQGTQYF. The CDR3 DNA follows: TGTGCCAGCAGCCAATCGGGCGGACAGGGGACCCAGTACTTC.

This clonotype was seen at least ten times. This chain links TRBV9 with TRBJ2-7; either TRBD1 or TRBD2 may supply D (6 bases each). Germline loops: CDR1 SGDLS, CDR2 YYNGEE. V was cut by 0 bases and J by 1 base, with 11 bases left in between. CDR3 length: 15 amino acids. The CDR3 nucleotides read TGTGCCAGCAGCGTAGCTACGGGGGCATCCTACGAGCAGTACTTC. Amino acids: CASSVATGASYEQYF.

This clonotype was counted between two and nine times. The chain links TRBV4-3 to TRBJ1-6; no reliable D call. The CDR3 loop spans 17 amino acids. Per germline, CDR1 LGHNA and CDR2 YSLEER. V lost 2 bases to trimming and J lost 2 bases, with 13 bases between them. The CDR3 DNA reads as TGCGCCAGCAGCCAACACCGGGCAGAGGCCTATAATTCACCCCTCCACTTT. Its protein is CASSQHRAEAYNSPLHF.

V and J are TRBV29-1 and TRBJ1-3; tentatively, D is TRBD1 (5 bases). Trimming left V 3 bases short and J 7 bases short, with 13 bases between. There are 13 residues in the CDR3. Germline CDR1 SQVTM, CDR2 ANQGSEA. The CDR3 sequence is CSVDPGGANTIYF. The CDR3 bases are TGCAGCGTTGACCCGGGCGGGGCGAACACCATATATTTT.

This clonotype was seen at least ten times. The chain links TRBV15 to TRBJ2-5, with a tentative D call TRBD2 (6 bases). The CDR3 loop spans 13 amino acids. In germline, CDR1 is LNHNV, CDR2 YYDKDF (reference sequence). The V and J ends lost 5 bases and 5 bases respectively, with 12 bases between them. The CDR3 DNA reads TGTGCCACCAGCGGGAATGGGGGGGAGACCCAGTACTTC. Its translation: CATSGNGGETQYF.

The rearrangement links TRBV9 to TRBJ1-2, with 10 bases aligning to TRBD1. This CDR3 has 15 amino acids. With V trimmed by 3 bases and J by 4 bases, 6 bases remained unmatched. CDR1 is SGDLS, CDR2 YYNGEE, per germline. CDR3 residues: CASSGPRTGGYGYTF. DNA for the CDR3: TGTGCCAGCAGCGGCCCACGGACAGGGGGCTATGGCTACACCTTC.

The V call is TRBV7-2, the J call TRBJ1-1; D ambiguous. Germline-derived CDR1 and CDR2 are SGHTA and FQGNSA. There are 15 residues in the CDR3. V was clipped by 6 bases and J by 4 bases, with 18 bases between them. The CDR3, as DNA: TGTGCCAGCAGGATAAGGGCGGGCTGGGCCACTGAAGCTTTCTTT. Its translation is CASRIRAGWATEAFF.

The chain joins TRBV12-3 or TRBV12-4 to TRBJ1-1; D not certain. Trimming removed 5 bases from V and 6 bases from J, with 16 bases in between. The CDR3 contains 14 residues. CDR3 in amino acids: CASSPRGGRAEAFF. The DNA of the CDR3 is TGTGCCAGCAGTCCCCGGGGAGGGAGGGCTGAAGCTTTCTTT.

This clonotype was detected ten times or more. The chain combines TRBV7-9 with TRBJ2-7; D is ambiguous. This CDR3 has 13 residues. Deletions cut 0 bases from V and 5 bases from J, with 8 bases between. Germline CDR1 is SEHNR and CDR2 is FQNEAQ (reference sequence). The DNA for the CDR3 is TGTGCCAGCAGCTTAGCGCGAGGCAACGAGCAGTACTTC. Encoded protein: CASSLARGNEQYF. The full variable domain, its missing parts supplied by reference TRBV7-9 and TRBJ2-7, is DTGVSQNPRHKITKRGQNVTFRCDPISEHNRLYWYRQTLGQGPEFLTYFQNEAQLEKSRLLSDRFSAERPKGSFSTLEIQRTEQGDSAMYLCASSLARGNEQYFGPGTRLTVT.

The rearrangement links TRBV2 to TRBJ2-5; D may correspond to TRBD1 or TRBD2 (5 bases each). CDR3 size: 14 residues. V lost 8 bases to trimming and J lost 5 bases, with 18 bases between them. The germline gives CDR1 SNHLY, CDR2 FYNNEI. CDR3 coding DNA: TGTGCCAGCGCCCCGGGACCTAACCCTGAGACCCAGTACTTC. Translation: CASAPGPNPETQYF.

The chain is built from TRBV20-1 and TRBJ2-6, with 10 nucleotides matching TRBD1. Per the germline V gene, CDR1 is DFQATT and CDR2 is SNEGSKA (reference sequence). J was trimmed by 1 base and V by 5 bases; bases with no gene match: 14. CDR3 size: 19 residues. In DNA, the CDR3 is TGCAGTGCTCGAAACCCGACAGGGGGCAGTAGGTCTGGGGCCAACGTCCTGACTTTC. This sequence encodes CSARNPTGGSRSGANVLTF.